This T cell receptor beta chain was obtained from a study of regulatory T cells. Study outcomes and limitations: Hydrophobic residues at CDR3 positions 6 and 7 were enriched in conventional CD4+ T cells of CD3G-deficient patients. Patient repertoires had restricted TRB V-J pairs and skewed V and J usage, most in Tregs.

All CD3G-deficient patients showed autoimmunity, more severe in two. Regulatory (CD25-high CD127-low) and conventional (CD25-low CD127-high) CD4+ T cells were sorted separately. The CDR3 spans 16 residues. V was cut by 2 bases and J by 0 bases, with 11 bases left in between. Germline CDR1 MDHEN, CDR2 SYDVKM. This clone was recorded only once. Its antigen remains unidentified. Primers: 52 TRBV forward and 13 TRBJ reverse. Profiled with immunoSEQ multiplex PCR; TCRdb holds only in-frame clones, not every one. This repertoire shows over 35,000 clones, approximately 90% found once; its top ten account for around 2.5%.

The specimen was conventional CD4+ T cells sorted from blood. The TCR was taken from a person in their late teens or twenties with CD3G deficiency. The rearrangement uses TRBV28 and TRBJ2-1; no clear D gene. DNA of the CDR3: TGTGCCAGCAGTTTAGGTCCCGATAGCTCCTACAATGAGCAGTTCTTC. Its protein is CASSLGPDSSYNEQFF.